This T cell receptor beta chain was sequenced during a study of control samples from healthy donors and cancer patients. The CDR3 spans 15 residues. The V end lost 4 bases, the J end lost 0 bases, and 10 bases lay between the germline ends. Looked up from germline, CDR1 is SGHRS and CDR2 is YFSETQ. The data were produced by immunoSEQ multiplex PCR, yet TCRdb's version contains in-frame clones alone and is incomplete. This table holds 35,000 to 50,000 clones, 70% to 90% found once. The chain employs TRBV5-1 and TRBJ2-2; D uncertain. Sequencing was performed on PBMCs. This sequence originates from a woman aged 55-69 years with lung cancer. Here the CDR3 DNA reads TGCGCCAGCAGCCCAGGACGAGCGAACACCGGGGAGCTGTTTTTT. Translated: CASSPGRANTGELFF.